This TCR beta chain emerged from a study of blood T cell repertoires in COVID-19. Trimming removed 6 bases at V and 4 bases at J, with 15 bases between. Looked up from germline, CDR1 is MDHEN and CDR2 is SYDVKM. The CDR3 runs 14 residues. TCRdb's table, derived via immunoSEQ multiplex PCR, lists solely in-frame clones and lacks some. The table lists approximately 300,000 clones, 80% to 90% of them singletons. The sample was PBMCs or T cells enriched from blood (not recorded which). The rearrangement links TRBV28 to TRBJ1-2, with D possibly being TRBD1 (6 bases). This TCR was recovered from a woman between 18 and 29 years old who had recovered from COVID-19. CDR3 DNA: TGTGCCAGCAGGTCAGGGGCAGGGACCTATGGCTACACCTTC. Protein: CASRSGAGTYGYTF.